This TCR beta chain was captured by sequencing in a study of T cells in Graves' hyperthyroidism and ophthalmopathy (dated by TCRdb to between 2018 and 2021). Broadly, across the study: Peripheral blood samples were taken at initial diagnosis, before any treatment was given. After blood sampling, hyperthyroidism patients were treated with methimazole at a starting dose of 30 mg daily, and ophthalmopathy patients were treated with high-dose intravenous methylprednisolone. The paper reports TCR Vbeta CDR3 sequencing of 140 or so peripheral blood samples: 43 ophthalmopathy, roughly 80 hyperthyroidism and around 17 progressor patients. To identify distinguishing TCR V-J signatures, a discovery cohort of about 100 patients was used, comprising fewer than 45 with Graves' ophthalmopathy and some 60 with stable Graves' hyperthyroidism. An independent validation cohort of 18 to 20 hyperthyroidism patients and 15 or so patients who later progressed to ophthalmopathy tested prospective prediction of ophthalmopathy. The approximately 100 discovery patients were randomly split 7:3 into training and test sets. In addition, the study compared T-cell repertoires in thyroid tissue and in blood from five or six Graves' hyperthyroidism patients. Study-level results and caveats: Most expanded thyroid clonotypes (frequency above 0.001) were also detected in blood, suggesting blood repertoires may reflect thyroid immune responses. A 13 V-J signature model separated ophthalmopathy from stable hyperthyroidism, with around 90% sensitivity and roughly 81% specificity in cross-validation and 80%/75% in testing. During validation, the model predicted progression to ophthalmopathy a median of approximately 7 months ahead of onset, with almost 71% sensitivity and about 72% specificity. Sample size was not statistically predetermined, and investigators were not blinded to group allocation.

The TCR beta CDR3 regions were amplified from RNA transcripts. A first-round RT-PCR of the TCR CDR3 used the HTBI primer set with the Qiagen OneStep RT-PCR kit. The libraries were constructed in a second round of multiplex PCR and then size-selected and purified. Sequencing of the libraries was done on an Illumina HiSeq2000 using paired-end 100 bp reads. As for how the authors treated the data: Raw data were processed with SOAPnuke, discarding reads with adapters, uncalled bases, mean Phred below 15, or no exact constant-primer or identifier match. COPE v1.2.5 was used to merge the high-quality paired reads, and each unique nucleotide sequence was defined as a clonotype. MiTCR v1.1 was used to align clonotypes to the IMGT TRBV, TRBD and TRBJ reference segments. The analysis included only V-J combinations with a frequency above 0.0001, which together covered 98% to 99.2% of the repertoires. A TCS score was defined as the ratio between F50 (clonal expansion) and ExV (chaos), using BLOSUM62-based TCRdist between CDR3 peptides within each V-J. Welch's t-statistics and random forest reduced around 520 V-J features to 13, which were used in a naive Bayes classifier (R e1071). TCRdb trimmed public reads at Q25 via fastp, called clones via MiXCR and kept in-frame beta chains. Every entry covers one CDR3 protein and lists the most common genes and DNA from its rows. None of the V and J calls come from the authors' own analysis; TCRdb made them. For this sample there are some 740,000 distinct CDR3 sequences; less than 15% appear just once. 10% to 13% of the sample is taken by the ten largest.

Stable Graves' hyperthyroidism was defined as no progression to ophthalmopathy during 18 months of follow-up. The hyperthyroidism patients were between 18 and 65 years old and newly diagnosed, with a disease duration of less than 2 months. Any patient with an uncontrolled infection, another autoimmune disease, pregnancy or lactation was excluded. Diagnoses relied on clinical symptoms, serum thyroxine and TRAb, thyroid ultrasound and orbital computed tomography. Ficoll-Paque density gradient centrifugation was used to isolate PBMCs from about 10 ml of fresh peripheral blood. Total RNA was extracted with Trizol reagent, and quality was checked on an Agilent 2100 Bioanalyzer. As concerns this clonotype: The target of this receptor is not known. Base qualities are not recorded, but no much larger clone differs from it by a single base.

This sequence originates from a woman between 18 and 29 years old with Graves' hyperthyroidism. The specimen sequenced was blood.

CDR3 region: CASSWTGDNSPLHF. The DNA sequence is given as TGTGCCAGCAGTTGGACAGGGGACAACTCACCCCTCCACTTT. The V and J genes are TRBV7-9 and TRBJ1-6, with 9 bases matching TRBD1. Trimming takes 6 bases off V and 10 bases off J; junction bases not matched to a gene: 7. Inclusive of the bounding cysteine and phenylalanine, the CDR3 is 14 residues long. Only the CDR3 DNA is retained, 42 bases long and in frame from the first base. For CDR1 and CDR2, the germline V gene (reference sequence) lists SEHNR and FQNEAQ.